The 15 T cell receptor beta chains below all came from one sample that was sequenced in a study of blood T cell repertoires in COVID-19. The method was immunoSEQ multiplex PCR; TCRdb's version includes in-frame clones alone and lacks a portion of them. Of roughly 71,000 clones detected, roughly 85% appear once; the ten largest clones hold 18%. Sequencing was done on a sample of peripheral blood. Receptors originate from an elderly woman with acute or convalescent COVID-19.

The sample holds one count of this clone. CDR3 bases: TGTGCCAGCAGCTTAGTGGCAGGGGCGGGTGGTGAAGCTTTCTTT. It codes for CASSLVAGAGGEAFF. This rearrangement joins TRBV7-8 to TRBJ1-1, with D maybe TRBD1 (6 bases). Deletions cut 1 base from V and 7 bases from J, with 16 bases between. The germline CDR1 and CDR2 sequences are SGHVS and FQNEAQ. The CDR3 length is 15 residues.

The V and J genes are TRBV7-2 and TRBJ1-1; 7 bases line up with TRBD1. Germline CDR1 is SGHTA and CDR2 is FQGNSA. The CDR3 length is 15 residues. Trimming removed 4 bases from V and 4 bases from J; junction bases left unmatched: 9. The CDR3 DNA sequence: TGTGCCAGCAGCTCCCCGGAGGGGGCGCGCACTGAAGCTTTCTTT. Residues: CASSSPEGARTEAFF.

The chain couples TRBV5-1 to TRBJ1-2; D is uncertain. The germline CDR1 and CDR2 sequences are SGHRS and YFSETQ. V lost 0 bases and J lost 0, with 15 bases in between. CDR3 size: 17 residues. This CDR3 reads CASSLESFPIPNYGYTF. Here the CDR3 DNA reads TGCGCCAGCAGCTTGGAAAGCTTTCCCATTCCTAACTATGGCTACACCTTC.

The CDR3 region is CAWSPGTVAYEQYF. CDR3 bases: TGTGCCTGGAGTCCGGGGACAGTAGCCTACGAGCAGTACTTC. This chain uses TRBV30 with TRBJ2-7, with 7 bases identical to TRBD1. CDR3 size: 14 residues. V was pared by 2 bases and J by 2 bases, with 6 bases of the junction left unmatched. Germline V gene data show CDR1 as GTSNPN and CDR2 as SVGIG (reference sequence). The complete variable domain, with remaining parts taken from reference TRBV30 and TRBJ2-7, reads SQTIHQWPATLVQPVGSPLSLECTVEGTSNPNLYWYRQAAGRGLQLLFYSVGIGQISSEVPQNLSASRPQDRQFILSSKKLLLSDSGFYLCAWSPGTVAYEQYFGPGTRLTVT.

The chain links TRBV10-3 to TRBJ2-7; 11 nucleotides line up with TRBD2. V dropped 0 bases and J dropped 3; count of bases not matched to a gene: 4. CDR1 is ENHRY, CDR2 SYGVKD, per germline. The CDR3 consists of 16 residues. The CDR3 DNA follows: TGTGCCATCAGTGAGTCAACTAGCGGGGGAGGCTACGAGCAGTACTTC. Translation gives CAISESTSGGGYEQYF.

The CDR3 nucleotides are TGTGCCAGCAGTCCCCCGGGGGGCGGGAATTTCAACAATGAGCAGTTCTTC. Protein: CASSPPGGGNFNNEQFF. The rearrangement links TRBV2 to TRBJ2-1; perhaps TRBD2 as D (7 bases). Deletions cut 5 bases from V and 5 bases from J, with 22 bases between. This CDR3 contains 17 residues. Germline values: CDR1 SNHLY, CDR2 FYNNEI.

This chain connects TRBV19 to TRBJ1-1, with D possibly being TRBD1 (6 bases). Trimming took off 4 bases at V and 4 bases at J, with 16 bases between the two ends. The germline gives CDR1 LNHDA, CDR2 SQIVND (reference sequence). The CDR3 extends over 15 amino acids. The CDR3 region is CASSNQGGGGTEAFF. The CDR3 DNA sequence: TGTGCCAGTAGTAATCAAGGGGGAGGGGGCACTGAAGCTTTCTTT.

This clone was observed once. The chain uses TRBV7-3 and TRBJ2-2; D is ambiguous. The CDR3 loop spans 12 amino acids. Germline loops: CDR1 SGHTA, CDR2 FQGTGA. V was trimmed by 5 bases and J by 2 bases, leaving 3 bases between them. In DNA form, the CDR3 reads TGTGCCAGCAGCGGCAACACCGGGGAGCTGTTTTTT. The encoded protein is CASSGNTGELFF.

The chain has TRBV5-1 and TRBJ1-1; 7 nucleotides align to TRBD1. With 4 bases clipped from V and 5 bases from J, the junction kept 11 bases outside the gene matches. The CDR3 runs to 15 residues. The germline V gene encodes CDR1 SGHRS and CDR2 YFSETQ. CDR3 sequence reads: CASSTPTGWGTEAFF. For the CDR3, the DNA is TGCGCCAGCAGCACCCCGACAGGGTGGGGTACTGAAGCTTTCTTT.

This chain links TRBV5-6 with TRBJ2-2, with 7 nucleotides matching TRBD1. Unmatched junction bases numbered 6, after V lost 0 bases and J lost 7 bases. CDR3 length: 15 amino acids. Looked up from germline, CDR1 is SGHDT and CDR2 is YYEEEE. The CDR3 nucleotides read TGTGCCAGCAGCTTGGTATCGAGACAGGGCGGGGAGCTGTTTTTT. This sequence encodes CASSLVSRQGGELFF. Supplemented by reference TRBV5-6 and TRBJ2-2, the full variable domain reads DAGVTQSPTHLIKTRGQQVTLRCSPKSGHDTVSWYQQALGQGPQFIFQYYEEEERQRGNFPDRFSGHQFPNYSSELNVNALLLGDSALYLCASSLVSRQGGELFFGEGSRLTVL.

The V gene is TRBV24-1, the J gene TRBJ2-3, with 7 bases fitting TRBD1. V shed 4 bases, J shed 8 bases, and the junction held 14 bases outside the gene matches. The CDR3 runs 16 residues. Per germline, CDR1 KGHDR and CDR2 SFDVKD. CDR3 coding DNA: TGTGCCACCAGTGACTCACTGGGACAGTACAGGGGTACGCAGTATTTT. Its protein product is CATSDSLGQYRGTQYF.

Only one count was recorded for this clone. Here the CDR3 reads CASSMTSFNEQFF. The CDR3 DNA reads TGTGCCAGCAGCATGACTAGCTTCAATGAGCAGTTCTTC. This rearrangement joins TRBV5-4 to TRBJ2-1; TRBD2 matches at 7 bases. Trimming removed 4 bases from V and 6 bases from J; junction bases left unmatched: 4. The germline gives CDR1 SGHNT, CDR2 YYREEE (reference sequence). This CDR3 contains 13 residues.

V and J are TRBV29-1 and TRBJ1-5; D is possibly TRBD1 (5 bases). The V and J ends lost 6 bases and 4 bases respectively, with 13 bases between them. The CDR3 loop spans 13 amino acids. From germline, CDR1 is SQVTM and CDR2 ANQGSEA. The CDR3 sequence is CSVADSPNQPQHF. Written as DNA, the CDR3 is TGCAGCGTGGCTGACAGTCCGAATCAGCCCCAGCATTTT.

The chain recombines TRBV30 with TRBJ1-2, with TRBD1 matching over 7 bases. Trimming removed 4 bases from V and 1 base from J; junction bases left unmatched: 9. CDR1 and CDR2 (germline): GTSNPN, SVGIG (reference sequence). This CDR3 comprises 15 residues. The CDR3 region is CAWNLGTAFNYGYTF. In DNA form, the CDR3 reads TGTGCCTGGAATCTAGGGACAGCGTTTAACTATGGCTACACCTTC.

V is TRBV5-1 and J is TRBJ1-2; 7 nucleotides match TRBD1. Looked up from germline, CDR1 is SGHRS and CDR2 is YFSETQ. CDR3 length: 16 residues. V was pared by 1 base and J by 4 bases, with 10 bases of the junction left unmatched. CDR3 loop: CASSLRPGQTGYGYTF. The CDR3 bases are TGCGCCAGCAGCTTGCGCCCGGGACAGACTGGCTATGGCTACACCTTC. Supplemented by reference TRBV5-1 and TRBJ1-2, the full variable domain reads KAGVTQTPRYLIKTRGQQVTLSCSPISGHRSVSWYQQTPGQGLQFLFEYFSETQRNKGNFPGRFSGRQFSNSRSEMNVSTLELGDSALYLCASSLRPGQTGYGYTFGSGTRLTVV.